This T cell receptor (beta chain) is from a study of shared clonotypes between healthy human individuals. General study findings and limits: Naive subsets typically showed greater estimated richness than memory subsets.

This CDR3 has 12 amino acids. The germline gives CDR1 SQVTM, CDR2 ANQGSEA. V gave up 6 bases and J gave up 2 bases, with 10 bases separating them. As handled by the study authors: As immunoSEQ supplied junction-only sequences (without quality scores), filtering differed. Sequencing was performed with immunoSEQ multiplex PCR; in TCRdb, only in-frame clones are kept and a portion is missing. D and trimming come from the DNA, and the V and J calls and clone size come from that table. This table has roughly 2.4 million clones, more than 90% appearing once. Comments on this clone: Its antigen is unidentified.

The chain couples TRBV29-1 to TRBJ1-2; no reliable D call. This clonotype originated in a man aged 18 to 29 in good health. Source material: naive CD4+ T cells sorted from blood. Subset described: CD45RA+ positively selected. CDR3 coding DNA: TGCAGCGTGTCCAACCAGAACTATGGCTACACCTTC. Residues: CSVSNQNYGYTF.